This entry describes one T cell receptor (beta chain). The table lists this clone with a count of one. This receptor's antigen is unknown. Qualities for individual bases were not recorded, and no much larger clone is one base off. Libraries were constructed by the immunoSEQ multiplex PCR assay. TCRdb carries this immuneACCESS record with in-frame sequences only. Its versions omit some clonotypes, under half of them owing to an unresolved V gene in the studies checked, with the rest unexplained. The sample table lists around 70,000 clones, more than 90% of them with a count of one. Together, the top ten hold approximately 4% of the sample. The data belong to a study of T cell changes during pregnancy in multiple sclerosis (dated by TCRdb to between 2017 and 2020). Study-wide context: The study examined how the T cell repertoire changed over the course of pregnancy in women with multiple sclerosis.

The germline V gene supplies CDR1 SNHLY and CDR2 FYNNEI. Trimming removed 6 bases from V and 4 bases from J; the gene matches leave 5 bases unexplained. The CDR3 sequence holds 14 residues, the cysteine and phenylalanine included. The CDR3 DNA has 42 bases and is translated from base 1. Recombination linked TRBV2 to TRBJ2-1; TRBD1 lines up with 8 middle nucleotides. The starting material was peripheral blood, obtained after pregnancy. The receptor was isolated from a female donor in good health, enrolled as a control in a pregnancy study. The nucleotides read TGTGCCAGCAGCGCGGGACAGGTATACAATGAGCAGTTCTTC. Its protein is CASSAGQVYNEQFF.